The 4 T cell receptor beta chains presented below share a single source sample, sequenced in a study of T cell repertoires in cytomegalovirus infection. Using its own MiXCR run on the reads, TCRdb lists one record per CDR3 protein. The profile shows about half a million distinct CDR3 sequences, roughly 34% of them singletons. The antigens of these receptors remain unknown. The starting material was cultured PBMCs, obtained from culture after CMV antigen stimulation. All receptors derive from a human donor in good health (CMV status not recorded). Some clones in this sample may be carry-over from other donors' samples.

The table lists this clonotype with many counts. CDR3 loop: CASSQAKGYEQYV. In DNA form, the CDR3 reads TGCGCCAGCAGCCAAGCGAAGGGTTACGAGCAGTACGTC. The genes are TRBV4-1 and TRBJ2-7; D is uncertain. Trimming cost V 1 base and J 4 bases, with 8 bases left between them. Germline V gene data show CDR1 as MGHRA and CDR2 as YSYEKL. The CDR3 has 13 amino acids.

In the case of this clonotype: At one end, the junction sequence differs from germline, possibly due to a read error. The chain has TRBV2 and TRBJ1-5; D is unresolved. Per the germline V gene, CDR1 is SNHLY and CDR2 is FYNNEI. CDR3 size: 13 residues. The CDR3 nucleotides are TGTGCGAGCAGCCCTTGGGGAAATCAGCCCCAGCATTTT. Protein sequence: CASSPWGNQPQHF.

This clonotype showed up just a few times. V and J are TRBV28 and TRBJ1-2; 8 nucleotides line up with TRBD1. Germline assignment: CDR1 MDHEN and CDR2 SYDVKM. This CDR3 is built from 15 residues. Germline trimming cut 8 bases from V and 1 base from J; bases unmatched to any gene: 9. The CDR3 bases are TGTGCCAGCGCTCCGGGACAGGCCGTTAACTATGGCTACACCTTC. This encodes CASAPGQAVNYGYTF.

This clonotype is a singleton in its sample. This sequence joins TRBV7-8 and TRBJ2-1; the D call may be TRBD1 or TRBD2 (5 bases each). Germline V CDR1 and CDR2: SGHVS, FQNEAQ. CDR3 length: 13 residues. V lost 6 bases and J lost 2, with 8 bases in between. CDR3 DNA: TGTGCCAGCAGGGGGGACCCCTACAATGAGCAGTTCTTC. Translated, it gives CASRGDPYNEQFF.